What follows are 23 T cell receptor beta chains derived from one specimen sequenced in a study of T cells expressing NK-cell markers (dated by TCRdb to the early 2020s). The library was built by means of 5' RACE. TCRdb shows the sequencer as Illumina HiSeq 2000. After the reads were reprocessed by TCRdb, one entry was made per CDR3 protein sequence, with no DNA. The sample table includes 150,000 to 170,000 distinct CDR3 sequences. The leading ten clones occupy 37% of the sample. The specimen sequenced was blood T cells: a sorted CD56 or NKG2C T cell subset, CD4+ or CD8+ T cells, or bulk PBMC T cells (not recorded which). The receptors stem from a woman aged 45-60 years in good health. Donor details come from another sample of the same person, matched by shared clones.

The chain is built from TRBV6-2 or TRBV6-3 and TRBJ2-1; TCRdb indicates TRBD1, and absent DNA this call remains unverified. Germline assignment: CDR1 MNHEY and CDR2 SVGEGT. The CDR3 is made up of 14 amino acids. Here the CDR3 reads CASSYSGFRAEQFF.

The chain combines TRBV7-9 with TRBJ1-2; TCRdb names TRBD1, which stays unverified in the absence of DNA. Germline loops: CDR1 SEHNR, CDR2 FQNEAQ (reference sequence). The CDR3 loop spans 16 amino acids. The CDR3: CASSSTLGTSNYGYTF.

The genes are TRBV5-5 and TRBJ1-5; without DNA, the TCRdb call of TRBD1 cannot be checked. The germline V gene has CDR1 SGHKS and CDR2 YYEKEE (reference sequence). CDR3 length equals 15 residues. The CDR3 region is CASSPWGQGGQPQHF.

This chain links TRBV6-1 with TRBJ2-1; TCRdb designates TRBD1, a call that cannot be tested without DNA. CDR3 size: 15 residues. Germline values: CDR1 MNHNS, CDR2 SASEGT. The CDR3 loop reads CASTLTAFSYNEQFF.

This chain joins TRBV15 and TRBJ1-1; the TCRdb call, TRBD1, lacks DNA for checking. This CDR3 is built from 19 residues. Germline V gives CDR1 LNHNV, CDR2 YYDKDF (reference sequence). CDR3 residues: CATSRDPPPRSLRNTEAFF.

The chain couples TRBV20-1 to TRBJ2-3; TCRdb's D gene call, TRBD1, goes unchecked for lack of DNA. This CDR3 comprises 15 residues. The germline V gene has CDR1 DFQATT and CDR2 SNEGSKA (reference sequence). CDR3 sequence: CSAPPGQTSTDTQYF.

The V call is TRBV7-8, the J call TRBJ2-1; the TCRdb call, TRBD2, lacks DNA for checking. Germline CDR1 reads SGHVS; CDR2 reads FQNEAQ. The CDR3 spans 18 residues. CDR3 protein: CASSLGLAGSPIYNEQFF.

This chain connects TRBV6-6 to TRBJ2-3; TCRdb returns TRBD1, unconfirmable since there is no DNA. The germline V gene encodes CDR1 MNHNY and CDR2 SVGAGI (reference sequence). There are 20 residues in the CDR3. The CDR3 reads CASSYSSVAGEGGPGDTQYF.

The chain employs TRBV3-1 and TRBJ2-5; TCRdb's D call, TRBD1, is unchecked because there is no DNA. CDR1 LGHDT and CDR2 YNNKEL come from the germline V gene (reference sequence). The CDR3 is 14 amino acids. The CDR3 here is CASSQDRRAETQYF.

This chain joins TRBV5-1 and TRBJ2-3; no DNA is available, so the TRBD1 call from TCRdb remains unchecked. The CDR3 extends over 16 amino acids. The germline V gene has CDR1 SGHRS and CDR2 YFSETQ. This CDR3 reads CASSPTGTGNTDTQYF.

The chain carries TRBV5-1 and TRBJ1-1. This CDR3 region has 13 residues. CDR1 SGHRS and CDR2 YFSETQ come from the germline V gene. CDR3 in amino acids: CASKRRSGTEAFF.

The genes are TRBV27 and TRBJ1-1; TCRdb calls TRBD1, which cannot be checked without DNA. The germline V gene encodes CDR1 MNHEY and CDR2 SMNVEV (reference sequence). The CDR3 has 16 amino acids. CDR3 sequence: CASSQNIGTGGTEAFF.

The CDR3 protein is CASSLRGLDEQFF. The chain couples TRBV27 to TRBJ2-1. The germline V gene encodes CDR1 MNHEY and CDR2 SMNVEV (reference sequence). The CDR3 consists of 13 residues.

The chain employs TRBV6-6 and TRBJ2-3; TCRdb proposes TRBD2, but this gene call is untestable without DNA. Germline V gives CDR1 MNHNY, CDR2 SVGAGI (reference sequence). The CDR3 sequence is 11 residues long. The CDR3 reads CASSPGLDPYF.

The chain links TRBV12-3 or TRBV12-4 to TRBJ2-1; TCRdb's D call of TRBD2 is untestable without DNA. This CDR3 has 15 amino acids. CDR3 residues: CASTISGNAGDEQFF.

This rearrangement joins TRBV5-5 to TRBJ2-4; TCRdb reports TRBD1, a call that lacks DNA to check it against. The germline CDR1 and CDR2 sequences are SGHKS and YYEKEE (reference sequence). CDR3 size: 16 residues. The CDR3 protein is CASSLEQPQAKNIQYF.

The rearrangement uses TRBV29-1 and TRBJ2-2. This CDR3 contains 13 residues. Germline V gives CDR1 SQVTM, CDR2 ANQGSEA. The CDR3 reads CSVDDGLTGELFF.

The CDR3 reads CASRADGSSYEQYF. The rearrangement uses TRBV7-8 and TRBJ2-7. The V gene's germline CDR1 is SGHVS and CDR2 FQNEAQ. This CDR3 has 14 residues. The full variable domain, in which reference TRBV7-8 and TRBJ2-7 provide the parts outside the CDR3, is GAGVSQSPRYKVAKRGQDVALRCDPISGHVSLFWYQQALGQGPEFLTYFQNEAQLDKSGLPSDRFFAERPEGSVSTLKIQRTQQEDSAVYLCASRADGSSYEQYFGPGTRLTVT.

V usage is TRBV6-2 or TRBV6-3 and J usage is TRBJ1-1; the D call of TRBD1 rests on TCRdb alone, since no DNA is present to check it. The CDR3 is 13 amino acids. Germline V gene sequence: CDR1 MNHEY, CDR2 SVGEGT. CDR3 protein: CASTPLWGTEAFF.

This sequence joins TRBV5-4 and TRBJ2-1; the TCRdb D gene call, TRBD2, has no DNA to confirm it. CDR1 SGHNT and CDR2 YYREEE come from the germline V gene (reference sequence). CDR3 length equals 19 residues. The CDR3 reads CASSLGLVPPGLRQSEQFF.

The V gene is TRBV7-3, the J gene TRBJ2-3; TCRdb names TRBD2, which stays unverified in the absence of DNA. Germline V gives CDR1 SGHTA, CDR2 FQGTGA. This CDR3 contains 13 residues. CDR3 protein: CASKPSGTDTQYF.

The chain has TRBV12-3 or TRBV12-4 and TRBJ1-1. The CDR3 runs 13 residues. CDR3: CASRAGRGGEAFF.

J is TRBJ2-2 and V is TRBV6-5; TCRdb calls TRBD2, which cannot be checked without DNA. CDR3 length equals 16 residues. Germline assignment: CDR1 MNHEY and CDR2 SVGAGI. The CDR3 loop is CASSYSIGPNTGELFF.